This T cell receptor beta chain was sequenced in a study of T cells in Graves' hyperthyroidism and ophthalmopathy (dated by TCRdb to the late 2010s). About the study as a whole: Peripheral blood was collected at initial diagnosis, before any treatment. TCR V-J signatures able to tell the groups apart were searched for in a discovery cohort of approximately 95 patients, of whom approximately 40 had Graves' ophthalmopathy and some 60 had stable Graves' hyperthyroidism. Prospective prediction of ophthalmopathy was tested in an independent validation cohort of fewer than 20 hyperthyroidism patients and around 16 patients who later progressed to ophthalmopathy. For training and testing, the 100 or so patients in the discovery cohort were randomly divided in a 7:3 ratio. In addition, the study compared T-cell repertoires in thyroid tissue and in blood from six Graves' hyperthyroidism patients. Once sampling was done, hyperthyroidism patients were given methimazole at a starting dose of 30 mg daily, whereas ophthalmopathy patients were given high-dose intravenous methylprednisolone. TCR Vbeta CDR3 sequencing of some 140 peripheral blood samples (fewer than 45 ophthalmopathy, over 70 hyperthyroidism and some 17 progressor patients) is reported in the paper.

A patient counted as having stable Graves' hyperthyroidism if no progression to ophthalmopathy occurred over 18 months of follow-up. Hyperthyroidism patients were newly diagnosed, had a disease duration of under 2 months, and were aged 18 to 65 years. Patients with uncontrolled infections, other autoimmune diseases, pregnancy or lactation were excluded. Diagnoses were based on clinical symptoms, serum thyroxine and TRAb, thyroid ultrasound and orbital computed tomography. Ficoll-Paque density gradient centrifugation was used to isolate PBMCs from about 10 ml of fresh peripheral blood. Total RNA was extracted with Trizol reagent, and quality was checked on an Agilent 2100 Bioanalyzer. The TCR beta CDR3 regions were amplified from RNA transcripts. The first round of RT-PCR for the TCR CDR3 was performed with the HTBI primer set and the Qiagen OneStep RT-PCR kit. A second multiplex PCR round built the libraries, followed by size selection and purification. Paired-end sequencing of the libraries was performed with 100 bp reads on an Illumina HiSeq2000. In the source study's methods: SOAPnuke was used to process the raw data, with reads discarded if the reads contained adapters or uncalled bases, had a mean Phred below 15, or lacked an exact constant-primer or identifier match. COPE v1.2.5 was used to merge high-quality paired reads, and clonotypes were defined as unique nucleotide sequences. Clonotypes were aligned to IMGT TRBV, TRBD and TRBJ reference segments using MiTCR v1.1. Analysis was restricted to V-J combinations with a frequency above 0.0001, which covered about 99% of repertoires. The TCS score was defined as the ratio of F50 (clonal expansion) to E x V (chaos), calculated using BLOSUM62-based TCRdist between CDR3 peptides within each V-J. Welch's t-statistics and random forest reduced several hundred V-J features to 10 to 15, which were used in a naive Bayes classifier (R e1071). Using fastp trimming at Q25 and MiXCR clonotype assembly, TCRdb reanalyzed the public sequencing data and kept in-frame beta chains. Records with the same CDR3 protein are collapsed into one entry carrying the most frequent genes and DNA. V and J calls and clone size were set by TCRdb, not the authors. The sample profile shows roughly 700,000 distinct CDR3 sequences; around 13% of them were found once. The top ten clones comprise about 10% of the sample.

The table lists this clonotype with many counts. No antigen is known for it. Base qualities are not provided; no much larger clone lies one nucleotide away. The CDR3, cysteine through phenylalanine, is 16 amino acids long. Only the CDR3 region is kept as DNA, spanning 48 bases read in frame from base 1. After removal of 7 bases from V and 5 bases from J, the junction retains 14 bases not matched to a gene. CDR1 MDHEN and CDR2 SYDVKM were looked up in the germline V gene. Broader findings and caveats from the paper: Most expanded thyroid clonotypes (frequency above 0.001) were also detected in blood, a finding suggesting that blood repertoires may reflect thyroid immune responses. Sample size was not statistically predetermined, and investigators were not blinded to group allocation. A model built on a 13 V-J signature distinguished ophthalmopathy from stable hyperthyroidism, reaching roughly 88% sensitivity and about 81% specificity in cross-validation and 80%/75% in testing. In validation, the model predicted progression to ophthalmopathy a median of about 6 months before onset, with roughly 68% sensitivity and more than 72% specificity.

The sequenced material came from blood. The clonotype was recovered from a woman in her late teens or twenties with Graves' hyperthyroidism. The chain is encoded by TRBV28 joined to TRBJ2-7; the junction holds 10 bases that match TRBD1. This receptor has the CDR3 CASTFFTDRGLHEQYF. The DNA is as follows: TGTGCCAGCACCTTCTTCACGGACAGGGGGTTGCACGAGCAGTACTTC.